This passage covers 20 T cell receptor beta chains from one sample sequenced in a study of beta chain features in type 1 diabetes. Investigators reverse transcribed all isolated RNA, so they sequenced expressed TCRB transcripts. Clones were read by immunoSEQ multiplex PCR, and TCRdb kept only the in-frame ones, dropping some. The sample carries 250,000 to 300,000 clones, under 8.5% recorded once. Source material: central memory CD4+ T cells from blood. All receptors come from a woman under 30 in good health.

This clone was detected a few times. This chain links TRBV2 with TRBJ1-5; TRBD1 might be the D (5 bases). The CDR3 is 15 residues long. Trimming took off 6 bases at V and 5 bases at J, with 17 bases between the two ends. Germline assignment: CDR1 SNHLY and CDR2 FYNNEI. The DNA for the CDR3 is TGTGCCAGCAGCGAGAGGCAGGGCGTCTATCAGCCCCAGCATTTT. Residues: CASSERQGVYQPQHF.

There are a few counts of this clone. This chain connects TRBV9 to TRBJ2-7, with D maybe TRBD2 (6 bases). The V gene's germline CDR1 is SGDLS and CDR2 YYNGEE. Between the trimmed V and J ends, which lost 3 bases and 1 base, there was a span of 17 bases. The CDR3 length is 16 residues. Here the CDR3 DNA reads TGTGCCAGCAGCGCCGAGTCAATAGCGGAATCCTACGAGCAGTACTTC. Encoded protein: CASSAESIAESYEQYF.

This clone has just a few counts. CDR3 in DNA: TGTGCCAGCAGTCTCCCTCCGGGGTCTGATGGCTACACCTTC. Protein sequence: CASSLPPGSDGYTF. The J gene is TRBJ1-2, the V gene TRBV7-3; D unresolved. Germline loops: CDR1 SGHTA, CDR2 FQGTGA. This CDR3 region has 14 residues. Trimming removed 6 bases from V and 6 bases from J, with 17 bases in between.

This clone has a count of ten or more. V and J are TRBV30 and TRBJ1-2; D ambiguous. Trimming took off 0 bases at V and 2 bases at J, with 13 bases between the two ends. In germline, CDR1 is GTSNPN, CDR2 SVGIG (reference sequence). CDR3 length equals 15 residues. The CDR3 protein is CAWSVRNRPNYGYTF. CDR3 coding DNA: TGTGCCTGGAGTGTACGGAACCGCCCAAACTATGGCTACACCTTC.

This clone appeared many times. This chain connects TRBV4-3 to TRBJ2-3, with D possibly matching TRBD2 (6 bases). V dropped 1 base and J dropped 6 bases, with 17 bases sitting between them. There are 16 residues in the CDR3. Germline values: CDR1 LGHNA, CDR2 YSLEER. The DNA for the CDR3 is TGCGCCAGCAGCCAAGCGACGGGAGTAGTTTCGGATACGCAGTATTTT. Protein: CASSQATGVVSDTQYF.

The V call is TRBV4-2, the J call TRBJ1-5; 7 bases are a match to TRBD1. Germline assignment: CDR1 LGHNA and CDR2 YNFKEQ. J was trimmed by 6 bases and V by 0 bases; bases with no gene match: 5. The CDR3 covers 15 residues. The chain's CDR3 is CASSQEGQGVQPQHF. In nucleotides, the CDR3 is TGTGCCAGCAGCCAAGAAGGCCAGGGGGTTCAGCCCCAGCATTTT.

This clone has only a few counts. This likely came from a read error, as a far larger clone is one base away. This specimen includes other DNA sequences encoding the same CDR3. This rearrangement joins TRBV6-5 to TRBJ2-5; 10 nucleotides agree with TRBD2. CDR1 is MNHEY and CDR2 is SVGAGI in the germline V gene. V lost 4 bases to trimming and J lost 6 bases; unmatched junction nucleotides: 8. The CDR3 consists of 15 residues. The CDR3 nucleotides are TGTGCCAGCAGTTTTAGCGGGGGGTGGCAGAAGACCCAGTACTTC. Translating it yields CASSFSGGWQKTQYF.

This clone has a handful of counts. J is TRBJ1-2 and V is TRBV5-8; D is unresolved. Germline-derived CDR1 and CDR2 are SGHTS and YDEGEE. The CDR3 totals 15 residues. V lost 1 base, J lost 8 bases, and 18 bases lay in between. The CDR3 DNA reads as TGTGCCAGCAGCTTGCCGGGCACAAAAAGGGAGGGCTACACCTTC. This encodes CASSLPGTKREGYTF.

At least ten counts were recorded for this clone. The chain is built from TRBV4-2 and TRBJ2-1; 12 nucleotides agree with TRBD2. There are 17 residues in the CDR3. J lost 8 bases, V lost 5 bases, and 13 bases had no gene match. The germline V gene encodes CDR1 LGHNA and CDR2 YNFKEQ. CDR3 nucleotides: TGTGCCAGCAGCACCCTCTCCACTAGCGGGAGGAGGTATGAGCAGTTCTTC. Its protein product is CASSTLSTSGRRYEQFF.

This clone was seen a few times. The V gene is TRBV20-1, the J gene TRBJ2-3; D unresolved. The CDR3 contains 10 residues. The germline CDR1 and CDR2 sequences are DFQATT and SNEGSKA (reference sequence). Trimming shortened V by 3 bases and J by 7 bases, and 5 bases separated the two germline ends. The CDR3 DNA follows: TGCAGTGCTAGGGGATATACGCAGTATTTT. The encoded protein is CSARGYTQYF.

The chain combines TRBV7-3 with TRBJ2-5, with TRBD1 matching over 10 bases. Germline lookup yields CDR1 SGHTA and CDR2 FQGTGA. Trimming removed 5 bases from V and 5 bases from J; junction bases left unmatched: 2. This CDR3 is 13 amino acids long. In DNA, the CDR3 is TGTGCCAGCAGCCGACAGGGGGCCGAGACCCAGTACTTC. Residues: CASSRQGAETQYF. Full variable domain (outside the CDR3, taken from reference TRBV7-3 and TRBJ2-5): GAGVSQTPSNKVTEKGKYVELRCDPISGHTALYWYRQSLGQGPEFLIYFQGTGAADDSGLPNDRFFAVRPEGSVSTLKIQRTERGDSAVYLCASSRQGAETQYFGPGTRLLVL.

This clone turned up a few times. J is TRBJ2-1 and V is TRBV11-2, with D perhaps TRBD1 or TRBD2 (6 bases each). The germline CDR1 and CDR2 sequences are SGHAT and FQNNGV. This CDR3 is 14 amino acids long. Deletions cut 5 bases from V and 4 bases from J, with 12 bases between. CDR3 loop: CASSGGHGYNEQFF. The CDR3 nucleotides are TGTGCCAGCAGCGGGGGGCACGGGTACAATGAGCAGTTCTTC.

The rearrangement joins TRBV10-3 to TRBJ1-5, with 10 positions matching TRBD1. Trimming at V came to 4 bases and at J to 5 bases, leaving 2 bases not matched to a gene. This CDR3 contains 14 residues. The V gene's germline CDR1 is ENHRY and CDR2 SYGVKD. CDR3 sequence: CAISGTGGDQPQHF. DNA for the CDR3: TGTGCCATCAGTGGGACAGGGGGGGATCAGCCCCAGCATTTT.

The chain employs TRBV9 and TRBJ2-1; D possibly corresponds to TRBD1 (6 bases). There are 15 residues in the CDR3. CDR1 and CDR2 from the germline V gene are SGDLS and YYNGEE. V lost 4 bases, J lost 9 bases, and 20 bases lay in between. The chain's CDR3 is CASSSARGVRGEQFF. DNA for the CDR3: TGTGCCAGCAGCTCAGCCCGTGGAGTCAGGGGTGAGCAGTTCTTC.

V usage is TRBV25-1 and J usage is TRBJ2-6; D possibly uses TRBD1 or TRBD2 (5 bases each). V lost 5 bases, J lost 0 bases, and 17 bases lay in between. Germline CDR1 MGHDK, CDR2 SYGVNS. The CDR3 loop spans 18 amino acids. CDR3 nucleotides: TGTGCCAGCAGTAGACAGACGGGATTTCTCTCTGGGGCCAACGTCCTGACTTTC. This codes for CASSRQTGFLSGANVLTF.

In its sample, this clone was seen a few times. CDR3 sequence reads: CASGKGSNEQYF. The CDR3 bases are TGTGCCAGCGGGAAGGGATCAAACGAGCAGTACTTC. The V call is TRBV2, the J call TRBJ2-7; D uncertain. Germline loops: CDR1 SNHLY, CDR2 FYNNEI. The CDR3 runs 12 residues. Trimming removed 8 bases from V and 5 bases from J, with 13 bases in between.

This clone was seen more than once but under ten times. The chain combines TRBV18 with TRBJ2-3, with D unclear. This CDR3 comprises 11 residues. Trimming pared 8 bases from V and 6 bases from J, leaving 9 bases between. CDR1 and CDR2 (germline): KGHSH, LQKENI. The CDR3 here is CASPRGDTQYF. The CDR3 nucleotides read TGTGCCAGCCCGCGTGGGGATACGCAGTATTTT.

This clone was seen repeatedly, ten times or more. The rearrangement uses TRBV6-5 and TRBJ2-7; no definite D call. Trimming pared 11 bases from V and 3 bases from J, leaving 11 bases between. Germline V gene sequence: CDR1 MNHEY, CDR2 SVGAGI. The CDR3 runs to 11 residues. CDR3 bases: TGTGCCCAATTCGTGTTCTACGAGCAGTACGTC. Its protein is CAQFVFYEQYV.

This clone was recorded a few times. J is TRBJ1-2 and V is TRBV2; D remains ambiguous. The germline gives CDR1 SNHLY, CDR2 FYNNEI. The CDR3 has 15 residues. With 0 bases removed from V and 5 bases from J, the gap between germline ends came to 13 bases. Written as DNA, the CDR3 is TGTGCCAGCAGTGAAGCGTCAGGCTCGGGGTATGGCTACACCTTC. Its translation is CASSEASGSGYGYTF.

This clone was detected ten times or more. The CDR3 sequence: CASSLQGFGVWNTQYF. CDR3 coding DNA: TGTGCCAGCAGTCTACAGGGCTTTGGTGTGTGGAATACGCAGTATTTT. The V gene is TRBV28, the J gene TRBJ2-3; perhaps TRBD1 as D (6 bases). Germline V CDR1 and CDR2: MDHEN, SYDVKM. The germline V and J ends were trimmed by 5 bases and 7 bases, with 22 bases remaining between them. CDR3 length: 16 residues.